This record covers a single T cell receptor beta chain. This clonotype was picked up a small number of times. Its antigen has not been determined. Base quality data are lacking; no much larger clone is found one base away. From the cysteine up to the phenylalanine, the CDR3 has a length of 16 residues. Just CDR3 DNA is preserved here, 48 bases in frame from base 1. According to the germline V gene, CDR1 reads MGHRA and CDR2 reads YSYEKL. V was cut back by 2 bases and J by 5 bases, leaving a gap of 18 bases between them. To demonstrate the VDJtools post-analysis software, TCR beta repertoires were profiled from the peripheral blood of over ten young patients with multiple sclerosis. The patients with multiple sclerosis were children and adolescents between 6 and 15 years of age. Receptor libraries were prepared by PCR. The sequencer listed for this sample is Illumina HiSeq 2500. To reduce PCR and sequencing biases, unique molecular identifiers were built into the TCR beta cDNA libraries. Per 1 to 10 million input T cells, some 500,000 cDNA molecules were obtained, such that each molecule approximated one T cell. The patient libraries were prepared and sequenced with the same protocol used for the earlier healthy control dataset. Within a given batch, samples were prepared together, multiplexed and sequenced on the same HiSeq lane. In the paper's pipeline: Raw barcoded reads were processed with MIGEC, and single-read molecular identifier groups were discarded before consensus assembly and CDR3 extraction. VDJtools was used for post-analysis of the clonotype tables, with diversity normalized by down-sampling every dataset to the smallest sample size. Repertoire overlap clustering matched CDR3 amino acid but not nucleotide sequences to correct batch-related cross-sample contamination. TCRdb reworked the public reads: Q25 trimming with fastp, MiXCR clone assembly, productive beta chains retained. Each entry merges the rows of one CDR3 protein and shows their most common DNA and genes. The V and J calls here are based on TCRdb, not the publication. Across this sample there are about 540,000 distinct CDR3 sequences, with 30% to 40% seen only once. The ten largest account for around 6% of the sample.

This specimen comes from a study of post-analysis software for immune sequencing data (dated by TCRdb to the mid-2010s). Broadly, across the study: Recorded disease courses included relapsing-remitting, secondary progressive and progressive-relapsing multiple sclerosis, with some patients lacking subtype annotation. A subset of samples was prepared in parallel using single-end sample barcoding, then pooled and co-amplified after Illumina adapter ligation. The multiple sclerosis patient repertoires were compared with roughly twelve previously published healthy control repertoires from donors aged about 6 to 26 years. General findings and caveats noted by the study authors: The multiple sclerosis patient group was slightly younger than the control group. Strong co-clustering of samples prepared in the same batch was shown by direct clustering with F measure, prompting a batch-effect correction. Significantly higher frequencies in patients than in controls were found for roughly 5 TRBV segments, including TRBV5-6, TRBV5-1 and TRBV20-1. Significantly lower normalized Chao1 diversity was found in multiple sclerosis patients than in controls, suggesting substantial peripheral T-cell clonal expansion.

This sequence originates from a girl aged 2 to 17 with multiple sclerosis. The chain is assembled from TRBV4-1 and TRBJ2-5, with TRBD2 as a weak D call on 6 bases. The sample was blood. The CDR3 protein is CASSQTLSGGSETQYF. The nucleotide sequence reads as follows: TGCGCCAGCAGCCAAACCCTATCTGGGGGGTCGGAGACCCAGTACTTC.